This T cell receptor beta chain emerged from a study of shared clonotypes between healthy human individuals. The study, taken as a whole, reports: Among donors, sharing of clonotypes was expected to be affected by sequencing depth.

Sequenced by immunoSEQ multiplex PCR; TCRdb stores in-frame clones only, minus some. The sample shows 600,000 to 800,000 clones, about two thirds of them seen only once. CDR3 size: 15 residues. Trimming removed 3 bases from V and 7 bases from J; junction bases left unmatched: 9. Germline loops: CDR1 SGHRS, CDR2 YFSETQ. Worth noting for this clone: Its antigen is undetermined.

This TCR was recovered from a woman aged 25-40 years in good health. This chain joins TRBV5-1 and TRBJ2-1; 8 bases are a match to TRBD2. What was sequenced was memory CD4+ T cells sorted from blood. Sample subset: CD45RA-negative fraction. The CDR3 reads CASSSWVAGTNEQFF. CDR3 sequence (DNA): TGCGCCAGCAGCTCCTGGGTAGCGGGGACGAATGAGCAGTTCTTC.